This record looks at one T cell receptor beta chain sequence and its context. Losses at the gene ends were 8 bases for V and 4 bases for J; bases not matched to a gene: 8. CDR3 length equals 15 residues. The V gene's germline CDR1 is MDHEN and CDR2 SYDVKM. The record originates from a study of blood T cell repertoires in COVID-19. Under the authors' procedure: Estimation of nucleated cell counts relied on the amplification of reference gene primers. TCRdb keeps only in-frame clones here, not all; method: immunoSEQ multiplex PCR. From that table come the V and J calls and clone size; the DNA was used to work out D and trimming. The table shows over 200,000 clones, with about 89% occurring only once. The participants were between about 18 and 90 years old and came from 24 US areas. What the recovered Cohort 3 donors had was two negative PCRs, clearance, or symptom resolution.

The chain has TRBV28 and TRBJ2-3, with TRBD2 matching 11 bases. The specimen was PBMCs or T cells enriched from blood (not recorded which). This TCR was sampled from a man aged 35-49 years who had recovered from COVID-19. The CDR3 reads CASGGLAGGSDTQYF. DNA for the CDR3: TGTGCCAGCGGGGGGCTAGCGGGAGGTTCAGATACGCAGTATTTT.